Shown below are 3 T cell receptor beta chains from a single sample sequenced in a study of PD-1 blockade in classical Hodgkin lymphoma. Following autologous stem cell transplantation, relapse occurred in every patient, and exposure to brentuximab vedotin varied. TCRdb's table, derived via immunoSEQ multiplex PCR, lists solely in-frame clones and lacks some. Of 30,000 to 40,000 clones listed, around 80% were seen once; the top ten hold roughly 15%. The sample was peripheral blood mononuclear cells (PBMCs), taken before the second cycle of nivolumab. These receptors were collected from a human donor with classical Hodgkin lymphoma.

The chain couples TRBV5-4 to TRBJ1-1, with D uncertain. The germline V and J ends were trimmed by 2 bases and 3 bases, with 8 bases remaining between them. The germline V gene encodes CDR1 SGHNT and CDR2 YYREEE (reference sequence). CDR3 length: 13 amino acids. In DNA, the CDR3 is TGTGCCAGCAGCTTTACTGGGGACACTGAAGCTTTCTTT. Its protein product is CASSFTGDTEAFF.

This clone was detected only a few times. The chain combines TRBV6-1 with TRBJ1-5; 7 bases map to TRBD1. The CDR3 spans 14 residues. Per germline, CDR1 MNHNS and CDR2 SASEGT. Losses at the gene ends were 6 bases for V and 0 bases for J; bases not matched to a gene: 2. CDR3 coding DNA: TGTGCCAGCAGAGGGGACAGTAGCAATCAGCCCCAGCATTTT. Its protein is CASRGDSSNQPQHF.

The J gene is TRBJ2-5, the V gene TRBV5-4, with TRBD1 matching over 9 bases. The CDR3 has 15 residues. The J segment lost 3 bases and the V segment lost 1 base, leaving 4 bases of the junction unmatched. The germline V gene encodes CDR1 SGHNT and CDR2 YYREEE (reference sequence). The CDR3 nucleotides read TGTGCCAGCAGCTTGCCAACAGGGGGCAAAGAGACCCAGTACTTC. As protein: CASSLPTGGKETQYF.